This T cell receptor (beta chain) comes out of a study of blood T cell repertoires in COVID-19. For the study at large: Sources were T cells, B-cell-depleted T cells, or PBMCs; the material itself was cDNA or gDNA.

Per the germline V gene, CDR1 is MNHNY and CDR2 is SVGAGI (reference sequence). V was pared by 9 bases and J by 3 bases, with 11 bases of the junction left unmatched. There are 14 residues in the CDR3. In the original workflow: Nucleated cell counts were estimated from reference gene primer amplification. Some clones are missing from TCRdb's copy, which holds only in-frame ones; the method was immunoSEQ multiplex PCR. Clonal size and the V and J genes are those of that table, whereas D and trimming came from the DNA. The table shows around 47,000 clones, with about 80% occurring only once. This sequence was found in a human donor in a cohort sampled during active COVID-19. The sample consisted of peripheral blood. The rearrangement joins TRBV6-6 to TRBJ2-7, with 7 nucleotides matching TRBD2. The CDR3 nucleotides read TGTGCCAGAGAGACACCGGGACTACGCTACGAGCAGTACTTC. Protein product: CARETPGLRYEQYF.